This T cell receptor beta chain was obtained from a study of cytomegalovirus exposure and HLA in healthy donors. The PCR contained 60 Vbeta and 13 Jbeta primers. Libraries were prepared by immunoSEQ multiplex PCR; TCRdb keeps only in-frame clonotypes and omits some of them. This table has around 210,000 clones, about 78% appearing once. Germline CDR1 and CDR2: SGHNT and YYREEE (reference sequence). The CDR3 has 17 residues. V dropped 4 bases and J dropped 2; count of bases not matched to a gene: 14. The TCR comes from a woman in her thirties in good health and CMV-seronegative. The gene calls are TRBV5-4 and TRBJ1-1; 7 bases match TRBD1. Material: PBMCs. The CDR3 region is CASSRGQDITQNTEAFF. The CDR3 region has the DNA TGTGCCAGCAGCAGAGGACAGGACATAACTCAAAACACTGAAGCTTTCTTT.